The table lists the clone carrying this T cell receptor beta chain with a few counts. Antigen: not known. These data come from a study of T-cell reconstitution after alpha-beta-depleted transplantation in children. General observations from the study: At day 60, the high TCRbeta diversity found in some patients originated from recipient T cells and thymic progenitors that had survived. Newly made T cells mostly supplied T-cell counts and diversity one year after transplant.

Trimming cost V 4 bases and J 6 bases; bases outside gene matches: 5. Germline V gives CDR1 SGDLS, CDR2 YYNGEE. The CDR3 spans 15 residues. Construction of the TCRbeta library involved unique molecular identifiers. In TCRdb, the PCR reads were re-called with MiXCR into one record per CDR3 protein. Among some 840,000 distinct CDR3 sequences listed, approximately 15% were seen once. This chain uses TRBV9 with TRBJ2-1, with 12 bases aligning to TRBD2. The sequencing here drew on PBMCs, mostly from graft donor cells, taken 360 days after TCRalphabeta/CD19-depleted stem cell transplant. The origin of this receptor is a male patient younger than 18 who had a stem cell transplant for acute lymphoblastic leukemia, so the T cells may come from the graft donor. Here the CDR3 DNA reads TGTGCCAGCAGCCCCGGACTAGCGGGACTCAATGAGCAGTTCTTC. This encodes CASSPGLAGLNEQFF.